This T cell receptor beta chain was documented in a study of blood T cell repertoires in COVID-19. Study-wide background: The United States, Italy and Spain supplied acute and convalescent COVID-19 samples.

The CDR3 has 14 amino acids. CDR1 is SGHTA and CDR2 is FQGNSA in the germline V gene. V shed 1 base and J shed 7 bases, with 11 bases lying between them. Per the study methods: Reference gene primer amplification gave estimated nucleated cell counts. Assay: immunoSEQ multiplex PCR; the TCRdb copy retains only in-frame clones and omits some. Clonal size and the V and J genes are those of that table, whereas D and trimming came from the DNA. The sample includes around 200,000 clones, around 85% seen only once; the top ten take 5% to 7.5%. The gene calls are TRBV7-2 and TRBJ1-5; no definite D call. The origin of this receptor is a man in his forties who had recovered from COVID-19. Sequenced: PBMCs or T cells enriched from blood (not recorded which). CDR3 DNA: TGTGCCAGCAGCTTAGTTGGCCAGGCCCAGCCCCAGCATTTT. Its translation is CASSLVGQAQPQHF.